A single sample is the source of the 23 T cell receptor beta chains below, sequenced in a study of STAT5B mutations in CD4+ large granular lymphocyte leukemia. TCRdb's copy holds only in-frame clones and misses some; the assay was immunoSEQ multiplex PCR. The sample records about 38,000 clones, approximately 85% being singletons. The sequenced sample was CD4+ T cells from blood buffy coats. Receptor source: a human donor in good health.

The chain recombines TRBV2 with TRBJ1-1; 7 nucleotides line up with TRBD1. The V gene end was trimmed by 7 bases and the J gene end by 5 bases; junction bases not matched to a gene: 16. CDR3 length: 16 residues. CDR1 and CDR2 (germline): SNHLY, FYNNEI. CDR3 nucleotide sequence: TGTGCCAGCATACGCGGTACCGACAGGGCGTGGACTGAAGCTTTCTTT. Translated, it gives CASIRGTDRAWTEAFF.

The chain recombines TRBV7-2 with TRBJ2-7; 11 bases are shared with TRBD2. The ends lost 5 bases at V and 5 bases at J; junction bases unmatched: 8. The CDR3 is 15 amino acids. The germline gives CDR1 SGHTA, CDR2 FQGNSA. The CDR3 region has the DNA TGTGCCAGCAGCCAACCGACTAGCGGGATGGACGAGCAGTACTTC. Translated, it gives CASSQPTSGMDEQYF.

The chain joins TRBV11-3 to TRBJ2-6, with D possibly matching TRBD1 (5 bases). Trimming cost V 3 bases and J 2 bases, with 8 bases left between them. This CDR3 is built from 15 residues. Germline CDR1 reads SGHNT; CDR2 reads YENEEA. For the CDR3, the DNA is TGTGCCAGCAGCTTGGCAGGGACTGGGGCCAACGTCCTGACTTTC. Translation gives CASSLAGTGANVLTF.

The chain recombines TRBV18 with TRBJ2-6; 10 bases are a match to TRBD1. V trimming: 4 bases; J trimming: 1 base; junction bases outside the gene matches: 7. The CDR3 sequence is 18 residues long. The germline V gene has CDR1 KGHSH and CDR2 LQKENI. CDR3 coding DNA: TGTGCCAGCTCACTGACCGGGACAGGGGCTTCTGGGGCCAACGTCCTGACTTTC. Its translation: CASSLTGTGASGANVLTF. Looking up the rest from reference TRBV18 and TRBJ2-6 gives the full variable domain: NAGVMQNPRHLVRRRGQEARLRCSPMKGHSHVYWYRQLPEEGLKFMVYLQKENIIDESGMPKERFSAEFPKEGPSILRIQQVVRGDSAAYFCASSLTGTGASGANVLTFGAGSRLTVL.

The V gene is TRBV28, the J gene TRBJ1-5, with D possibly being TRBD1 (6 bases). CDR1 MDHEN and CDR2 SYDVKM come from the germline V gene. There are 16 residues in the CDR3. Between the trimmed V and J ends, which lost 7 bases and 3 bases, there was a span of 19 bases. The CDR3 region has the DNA TGTGCCAGCACCATACAGGGATCATGGCTCAATCAGCCCCAGCATTTT. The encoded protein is CASTIQGSWLNQPQHF.

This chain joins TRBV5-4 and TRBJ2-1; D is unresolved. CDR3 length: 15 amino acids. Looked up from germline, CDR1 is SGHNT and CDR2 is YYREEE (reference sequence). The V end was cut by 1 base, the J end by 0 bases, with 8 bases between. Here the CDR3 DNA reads TGTGCCAGCAGCTTGCTTCTCAGCTCCTACAATGAGCAGTTCTTC. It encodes CASSLLLSSYNEQFF. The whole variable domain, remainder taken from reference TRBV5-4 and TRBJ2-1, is ETGVTQSPTHLIKTRGQQVTLRCSSQSGHNTVSWYQQALGQGPQFIFQYYREEENGRGNFPPRFSGLQFPNYSSELNVNALELDDSALYLCASSLLLSSYNEQFFGPGTRLTVL.

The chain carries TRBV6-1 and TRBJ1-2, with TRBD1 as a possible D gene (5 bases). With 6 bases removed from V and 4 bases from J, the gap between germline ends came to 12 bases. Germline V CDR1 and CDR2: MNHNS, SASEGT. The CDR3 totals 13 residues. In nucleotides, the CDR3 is TGTGCCAGCAGGATGGACAATTTCTATGGCTACACCTTC. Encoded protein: CASRMDNFYGYTF.

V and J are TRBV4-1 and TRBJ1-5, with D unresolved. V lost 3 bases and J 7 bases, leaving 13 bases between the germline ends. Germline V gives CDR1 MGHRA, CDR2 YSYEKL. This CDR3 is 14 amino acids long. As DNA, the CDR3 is TGCGCCAGCAGCCAGGGTGCATTGGGGCAGCCCCAGCATTTT. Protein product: CASSQGALGQPQHF.

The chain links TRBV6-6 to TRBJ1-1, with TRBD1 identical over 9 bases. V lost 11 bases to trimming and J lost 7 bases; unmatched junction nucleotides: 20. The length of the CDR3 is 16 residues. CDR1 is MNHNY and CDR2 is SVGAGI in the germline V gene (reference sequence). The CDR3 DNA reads TGTGCCGGAAGCCTTACAGGGGGCGCCAGGGGGGGTGAAGCTTTCTTT. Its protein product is CAGSLTGGARGGEAFF.

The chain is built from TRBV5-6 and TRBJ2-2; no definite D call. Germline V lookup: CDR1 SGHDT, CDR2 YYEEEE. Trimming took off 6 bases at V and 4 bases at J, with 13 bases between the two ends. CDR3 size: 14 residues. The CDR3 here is CASNGRKVTGELFF. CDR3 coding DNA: TGTGCCAGCAACGGGCGCAAGGTCACCGGGGAGCTGTTTTTT.

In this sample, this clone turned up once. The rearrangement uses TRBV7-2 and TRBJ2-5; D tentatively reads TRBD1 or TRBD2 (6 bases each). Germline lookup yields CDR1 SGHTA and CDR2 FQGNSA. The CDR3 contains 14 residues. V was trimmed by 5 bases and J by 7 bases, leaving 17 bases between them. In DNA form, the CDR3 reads TGTGCCAGCAGCCTCTCGGGGGCCCTCGGGACCCAGTACTTC. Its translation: CASSLSGALGTQYF.

CDR3 amino acids: CASSVGDRGLGEQYF. The DNA of the CDR3 is TGTGCCAGCAGCGTAGGGGACAGGGGCCTCGGGGAGCAGTACTTC. The gene calls are TRBV9 and TRBJ2-7; 10 nucleotides align to TRBD1. Losses at the gene ends were 0 bases for V and 7 bases for J; bases not matched to a gene: 7. The germline V gene encodes CDR1 SGDLS and CDR2 YYNGEE. This CDR3 spans 15 amino acids.

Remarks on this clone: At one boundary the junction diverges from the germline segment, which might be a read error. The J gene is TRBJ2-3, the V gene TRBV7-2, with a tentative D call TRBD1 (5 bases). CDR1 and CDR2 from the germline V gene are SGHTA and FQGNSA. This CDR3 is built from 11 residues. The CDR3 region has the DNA TGTGCCAGCAGCTTAGGTTTGGACAAGTCTTTT. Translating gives CASSLGLDKSF.

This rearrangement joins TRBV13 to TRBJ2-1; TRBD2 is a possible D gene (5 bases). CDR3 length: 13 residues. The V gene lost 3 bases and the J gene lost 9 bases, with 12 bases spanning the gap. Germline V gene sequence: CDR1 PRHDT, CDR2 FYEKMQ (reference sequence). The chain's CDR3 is CASSFDTRREQFF. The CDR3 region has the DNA TGTGCCAGCAGCTTCGACACTAGGCGTGAGCAGTTCTTC.

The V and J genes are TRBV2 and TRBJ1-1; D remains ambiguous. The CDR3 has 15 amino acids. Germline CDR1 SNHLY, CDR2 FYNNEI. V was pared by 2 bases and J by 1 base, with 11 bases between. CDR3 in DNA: TGTGCCAGCAGTGAAAGCTCCCAAAAGAACACTGAAGCTTTCTTT. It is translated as CASSESSQKNTEAFF.

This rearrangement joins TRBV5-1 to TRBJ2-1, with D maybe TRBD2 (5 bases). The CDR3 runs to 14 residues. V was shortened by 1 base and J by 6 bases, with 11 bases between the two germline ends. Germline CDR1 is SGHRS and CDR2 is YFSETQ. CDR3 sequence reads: CASSLNSLANEQFF. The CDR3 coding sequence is TGCGCCAGCAGCTTGAACTCGCTAGCCAATGAGCAGTTCTTC.

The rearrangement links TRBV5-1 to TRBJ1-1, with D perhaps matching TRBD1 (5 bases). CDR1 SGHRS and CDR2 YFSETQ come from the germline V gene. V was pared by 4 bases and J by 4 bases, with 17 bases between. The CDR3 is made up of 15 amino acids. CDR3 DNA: TGCGCCAGCAGCCCCCGAACGTTAAGGGGCACTGAAGCTTTCTTT. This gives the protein CASSPRTLRGTEAFF.

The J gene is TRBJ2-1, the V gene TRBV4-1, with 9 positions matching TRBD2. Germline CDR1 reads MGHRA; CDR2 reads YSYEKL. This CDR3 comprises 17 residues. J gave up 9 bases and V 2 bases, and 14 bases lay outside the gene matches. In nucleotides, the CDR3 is TGCGCCAGCAGCCAACAACCGGGACTAGCAGATCGGCGTGAGCAGTTCTTC. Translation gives CASSQQPGLADRREQFF.

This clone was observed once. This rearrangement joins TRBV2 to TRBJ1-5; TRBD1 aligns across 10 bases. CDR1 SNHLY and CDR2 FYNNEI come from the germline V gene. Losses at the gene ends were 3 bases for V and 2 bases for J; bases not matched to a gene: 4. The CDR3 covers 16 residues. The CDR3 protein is CASSEKTGGGNQPQHF. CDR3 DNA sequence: TGTGCCAGCAGTGAGAAGACAGGGGGCGGCAATCAGCCCCAGCATTTT.

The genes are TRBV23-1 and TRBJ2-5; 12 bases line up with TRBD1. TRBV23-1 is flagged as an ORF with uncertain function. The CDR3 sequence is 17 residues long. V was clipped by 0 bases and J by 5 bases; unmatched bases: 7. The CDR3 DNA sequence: TGCGCCAGCAGTCAATCGAGCAGGGACAGGGGGCAGGAGACCCAGTACTTC. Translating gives CASSQSSRDRGQETQYF.

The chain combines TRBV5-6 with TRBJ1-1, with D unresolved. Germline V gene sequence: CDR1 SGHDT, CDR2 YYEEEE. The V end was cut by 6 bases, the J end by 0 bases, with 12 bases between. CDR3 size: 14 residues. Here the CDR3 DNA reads TGTGCCAGCAACCGGGAGAAGCTGAACACTGAAGCTTTCTTT. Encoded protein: CASNREKLNTEAFF.

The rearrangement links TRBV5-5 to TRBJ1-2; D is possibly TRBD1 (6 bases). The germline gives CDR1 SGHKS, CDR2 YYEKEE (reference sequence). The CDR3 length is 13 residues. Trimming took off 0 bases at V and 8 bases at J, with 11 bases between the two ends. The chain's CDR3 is CASSLVAGDGYTF. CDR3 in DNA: TGTGCCAGCAGCTTGGTTGCAGGGGACGGCTACACCTTC.

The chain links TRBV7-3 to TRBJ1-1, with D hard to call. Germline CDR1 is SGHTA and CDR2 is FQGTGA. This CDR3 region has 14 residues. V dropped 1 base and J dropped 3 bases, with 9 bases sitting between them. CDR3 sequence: CASSLMGTDTEAFF. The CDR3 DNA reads TGTGCCAGCAGCTTAATGGGTACGGACACTGAAGCTTTCTTT.